This T cell receptor (beta chain) is drawn from a study of blood T cells in healthy people across ages. Study observations and caveats: Greater diversity and more naive CD4+ cells were seen in long-lived donors than in aged donors. No conclusive comparison of naive versus antigen-experienced cells was possible with unsorted PBMCs.

This CDR3 is 13 amino acids long. The V and J ends lost 5 bases and 6 bases respectively, with 14 bases between them. The germline V gene has CDR1 MNHEY and CDR2 SMNVEV (reference sequence). Caucasian, healthy and from Russia, the donors were aged between about 6 and 100. As regards this clonotype: Antigen unknown.

Alongside a J-beta primer mix, a sample-barcoded 5' primer served in a second PCR lasting roughly 6 to 12 cycles. TCRdb ran MiXCR on the 5' RACE reads and lists one entry per CDR3 protein. The sample has roughly 2 million distinct CDR3 sequences, 40% to 55% seen once; the top ten hold around 2.1%. The J gene is TRBJ2-7, the V gene TRBV27, with D perhaps matching TRBD1 (6 bases). The sample comprised blood. The sequence came from a middle-aged woman in good health. The CDR3 region has the DNA TGTGCCAGCAGTATAAAACAGGGACGCGAGCAGTACTTC. It translates to CASSIKQGREQYF.